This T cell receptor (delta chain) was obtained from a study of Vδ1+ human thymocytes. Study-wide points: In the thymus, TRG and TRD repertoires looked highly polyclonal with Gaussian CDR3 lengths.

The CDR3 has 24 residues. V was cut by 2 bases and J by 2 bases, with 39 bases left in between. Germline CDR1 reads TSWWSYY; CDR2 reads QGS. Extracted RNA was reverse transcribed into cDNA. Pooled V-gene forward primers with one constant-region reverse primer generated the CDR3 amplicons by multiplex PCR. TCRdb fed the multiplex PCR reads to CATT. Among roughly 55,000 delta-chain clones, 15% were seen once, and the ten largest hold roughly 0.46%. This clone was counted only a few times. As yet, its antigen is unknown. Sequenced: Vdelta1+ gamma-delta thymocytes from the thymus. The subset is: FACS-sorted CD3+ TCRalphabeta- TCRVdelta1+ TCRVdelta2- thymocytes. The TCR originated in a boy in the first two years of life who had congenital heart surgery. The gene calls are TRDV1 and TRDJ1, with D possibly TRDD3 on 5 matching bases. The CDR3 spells CALGEEPPLSTIPFSRGVTDKLIF. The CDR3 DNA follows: TGTGCTCTTGGGGAAGAACCCCCTTTATCGACAATCCCTTTCTCCCGGGGGGTTACCGATAAACTCATCTTT.